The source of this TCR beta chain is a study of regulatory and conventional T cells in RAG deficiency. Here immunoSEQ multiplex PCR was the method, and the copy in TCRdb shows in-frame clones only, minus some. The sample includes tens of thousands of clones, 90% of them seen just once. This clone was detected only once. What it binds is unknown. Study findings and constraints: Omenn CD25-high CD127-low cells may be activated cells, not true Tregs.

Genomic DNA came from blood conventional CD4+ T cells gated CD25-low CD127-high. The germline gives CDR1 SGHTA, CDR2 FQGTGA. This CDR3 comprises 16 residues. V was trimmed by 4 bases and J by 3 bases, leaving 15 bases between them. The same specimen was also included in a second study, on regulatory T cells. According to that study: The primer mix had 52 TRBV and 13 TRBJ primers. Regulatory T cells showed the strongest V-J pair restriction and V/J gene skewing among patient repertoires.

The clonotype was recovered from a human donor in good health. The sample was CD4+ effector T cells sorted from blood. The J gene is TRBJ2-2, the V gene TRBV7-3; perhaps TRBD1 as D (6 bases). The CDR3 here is CASSSPQGKDTGELFF. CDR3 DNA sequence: TGTGCCAGCAGCTCCCCTCAGGGGAAGGACACCGGGGAGCTGTTTTTT.